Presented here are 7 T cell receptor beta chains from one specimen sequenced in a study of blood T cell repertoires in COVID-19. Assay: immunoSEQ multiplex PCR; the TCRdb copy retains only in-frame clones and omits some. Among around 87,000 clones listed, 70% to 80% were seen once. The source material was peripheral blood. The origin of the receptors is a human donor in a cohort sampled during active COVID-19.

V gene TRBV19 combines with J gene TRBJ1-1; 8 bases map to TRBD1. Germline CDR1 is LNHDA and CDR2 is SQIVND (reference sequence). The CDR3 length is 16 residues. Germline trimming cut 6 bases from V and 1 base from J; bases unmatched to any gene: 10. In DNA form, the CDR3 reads TGTGCCAGTAGCGCTCTCCCCGGGACAGGGAACACTGAAGCTTTCTTT. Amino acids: CASSALPGTGNTEAFF.

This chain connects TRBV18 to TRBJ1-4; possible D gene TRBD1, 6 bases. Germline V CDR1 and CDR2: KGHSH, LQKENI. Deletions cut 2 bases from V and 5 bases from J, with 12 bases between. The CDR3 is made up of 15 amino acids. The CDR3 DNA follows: TGTGCCAGCTCACCATCCGGGGGGCGAAATGAAAAACTGTTTTTT. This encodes CASSPSGGRNEKLFF.

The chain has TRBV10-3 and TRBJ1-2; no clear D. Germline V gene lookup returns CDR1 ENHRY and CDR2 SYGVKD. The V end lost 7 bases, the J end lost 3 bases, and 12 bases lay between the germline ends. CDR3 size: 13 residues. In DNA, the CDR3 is TGTGCCATCAAAGAGGGTGATGACTATGGCTACACCTTC. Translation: CAIKEGDDYGYTF.

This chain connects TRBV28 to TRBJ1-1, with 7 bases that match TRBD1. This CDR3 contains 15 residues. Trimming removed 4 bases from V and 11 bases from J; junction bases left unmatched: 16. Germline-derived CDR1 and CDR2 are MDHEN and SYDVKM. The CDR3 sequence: CASSSSRDSRGPAFF. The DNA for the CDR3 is TGTGCCAGCAGTTCTTCTCGGGACAGCCGGGGGCCGGCTTTCTTT. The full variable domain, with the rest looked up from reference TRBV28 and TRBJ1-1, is DVKVTQSSRYLVKRTGEKVFLECVQDMDHENMFWYRQDPGLGLRLIYFSYDVKMKEKGDIPEGYSVSREKKERFSLILESASTNQTSMYLCASSSSRDSRGPAFFGQGTRLTVV.

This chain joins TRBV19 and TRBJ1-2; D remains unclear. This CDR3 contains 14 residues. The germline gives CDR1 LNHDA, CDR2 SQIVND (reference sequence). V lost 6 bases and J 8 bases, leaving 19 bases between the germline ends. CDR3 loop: CASSLEAGSRGYTF. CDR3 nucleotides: TGTGCCAGTAGCTTAGAAGCCGGGTCCCGAGGCTACACCTTC.

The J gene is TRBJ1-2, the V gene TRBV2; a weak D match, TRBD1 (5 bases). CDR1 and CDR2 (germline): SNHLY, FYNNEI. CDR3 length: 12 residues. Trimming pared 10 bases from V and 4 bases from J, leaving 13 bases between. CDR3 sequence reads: CATLRGSYGYTF. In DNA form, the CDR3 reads TGTGCCACCCTAAGGGGCAGCTATGGCTACACCTTC.

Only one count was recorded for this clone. The CDR3 reads CASSQEVGATGNTEAFF. The DNA for the CDR3 is TGTGCCAGCAGCCAAGAGGTGGGAGCGACAGGGAACACTGAAGCTTTCTTT. The chain links TRBV4-2 to TRBJ1-1, with D perhaps matching TRBD1 (6 bases). CDR1 and CDR2 (germline): LGHNA, YNFKEQ. V was shortened by 0 bases and J by 1 base, with 15 bases between the two germline ends. The CDR3 is 17 residues long.